This record covers a single T cell receptor (beta chain). The read ends 3 residues early relative to the CDR3; the germline J gene fills the gap. Clones were sequenced by immunoSEQ multiplex PCR, and TCRdb holds only the in-frame ones, with some missing. This repertoire includes 30,000 or so clones. These data originate in a study of T cells in women clearing cervical HPV infection. Whole-study context: Cases' blood sampling followed lesion detection by median roughly 150 days (90 to 200).

CDR1 is SGHRS and CDR2 is YFSETQ in the germline V gene. The V gene lost 8 bases and the J gene lost 5 bases, with 14 bases spanning the gap. This CDR3 is 14 amino acids long. HPV was found by MY09/MY11 PCR and dot-blot genotyping. This TCR was sampled from a woman aged 18 to 75 with a cervical HPV16 infection that either progressed to CIN3+ or cleared (not recorded which). Sequencing input: blood buffy coat. This chain joins TRBV5-1 and TRBJ1-6, with unresolved D. The CDR3: CASSLGRDNSPLHF. CDR3 DNA, as far as it was read: TGCGCCAGTTCATTAGGGCGCGATAATTCACCC.